A single sample is the source of the 11 T cell receptor beta chains below, sequenced in a study of T cell changes during pregnancy in multiple sclerosis. Measured with immunoSEQ multiplex PCR; TCRdb has only the in-frame clones, and not every one. The data contain some 60,000 clones, 93% of them seen just once; the ten biggest clones take up roughly 1.8%. Specimen: peripheral blood, collected after pregnancy. The receptors come from a female donor with multiple sclerosis, enrolled in a pregnancy study.

The chain employs TRBV6-1 and TRBJ2-7; weak D call: TRBD2 (6 bases). CDR1 and CDR2 from the germline V gene are MNHNS and SASEGT. V gave up 2 bases and J gave up 5 bases, with 19 bases separating them. The CDR3 is made up of 16 amino acids. Written as DNA, the CDR3 is TGTGCCAGCAGTGAAAATTTGTGGGAGGCCCGGAACGAGCAGTACTTC. Its protein product is CASSENLWEARNEQYF.

The J gene is TRBJ1-1, the V gene TRBV11-3; D is uncertain. The CDR3 loop spans 13 amino acids. CDR1 is SGHNT and CDR2 is YENEEA in the germline V gene. V lost 7 bases and J lost 5, with 14 bases in between. This CDR3 is CASTGPIITEAFF. The CDR3 DNA reads as TGTGCCAGCACTGGGCCGATAATAACTGAAGCTTTCTTT.

The J gene is TRBJ1-4, the V gene TRBV6-1, with D possibly TRBD1 on 5 matching bases. Deletions cut 1 base from V and 8 bases from J, with 14 bases between. CDR1 MNHNS and CDR2 SASEGT come from the germline V gene. CDR3 length: 15 residues. CDR3 nucleotide sequence: TGTGCCAGCAGTGAAGGCTCGGGAGGACAAGAAAAACTGTTTTTT. Encoded protein: CASSEGSGGQEKLFF.

The CDR3 sequence is CASSWGTSGSNEQFF. CDR3 DNA: TGTGCCAGCAGCTGGGGGACTAGCGGGAGTAATGAGCAGTTCTTC. The gene calls are TRBV5-8 and TRBJ2-1; 14 positions match TRBD2. The germline CDR1 and CDR2 sequences are SGHTS and YDEGEE. V gave up 3 bases and J gave up 7 bases; unmatched junction bases: 3. This CDR3 spans 15 amino acids.

The chain joins TRBV4-1 to TRBJ1-1; possible D gene TRBD1, 5 bases. Trimming removed 2 bases at V and 5 bases at J, with 15 bases between. CDR1 MGHRA and CDR2 YSYEKL come from the germline V gene. The CDR3 is made up of 15 amino acids. The CDR3 region is CASSQPRGGGTEAFF. The CDR3 DNA reads as TGCGCCAGCAGCCAACCCAGAGGCGGGGGGACTGAAGCTTTCTTT.

This clone has a single count. The chain joins TRBV28 to TRBJ1-1; 11 nucleotides line up with TRBD1. The germline V gene has CDR1 MDHEN and CDR2 SYDVKM. V lost 3 bases and J lost 5; bases outside the gene matches: 8. This CDR3 region has 16 residues. The DNA for the CDR3 is TGTGCCAGCAGTTTCTCGGGGACAGGGGGTTATACTGAAGCTTTCTTT. This codes for CASSFSGTGGYTEAFF.

In its sample, this clone was seen once. V is TRBV29-1 and J is TRBJ1-1; TRBD1 aligns across 7 bases. This CDR3 is 12 amino acids long. Per the germline V gene, CDR1 is SQVTM and CDR2 is ANQGSEA. V shed 1 base, J shed 4 bases, and the junction held 0 bases outside the gene matches. CDR3 residues: CSVEGTGTEAFF. The CDR3 DNA reads TGCAGCGTTGAAGGGACAGGCACTGAAGCTTTCTTT. Full variable domain (missing parts from reference TRBV29-1 and TRBJ1-1): SAVISQKPSRDICQRGTSLTIQCQVDSQVTMMFWYRQQPGQSLTLIATANQGSEATYESGFVIDKFPISRPNLTFSTLTVSNMSPEDSSIYLCSVEGTGTEAFFGQGTRLTVV.

The V and J genes are TRBV5-1 and TRBJ2-5; 12 bases line up with TRBD2. The CDR3 has 17 residues. V lost 3 bases and J lost 5; bases outside the gene matches: 11. From germline, CDR1 is SGHRS and CDR2 YFSETQ. The CDR3 region has the DNA TGCGCCAGCAGCTCCAAAGGACTAGCGGGGTCCGGGGAGACCCAGTACTTC. Translating gives CASSSKGLAGSGETQYF.

The rearrangement links TRBV4-1 to TRBJ2-3; D possibly corresponds to TRBD1 (6 bases). Germline CDR1 MGHRA, CDR2 YSYEKL. The CDR3 runs 17 residues. V lost 0 bases and J 4 bases, leaving 17 bases between the germline ends. The CDR3 region is CASSQEGTGWVPDTQYF. DNA of the CDR3: TGCGCCAGCAGCCAAGAAGGAACAGGGTGGGTTCCAGATACGCAGTATTTT.

V and J are TRBV29-1 and TRBJ2-4; D may be TRBD2 (6 bases). The CDR3 totals 16 residues. In germline, CDR1 is SQVTM, CDR2 ANQGSEA. The germline V and J ends were trimmed by 4 bases and 0 bases, with 16 bases remaining between them. CDR3 in DNA: TGCAGCGTTGGGGAGGTAGCGGAGATAGCCAAAAACATTCAGTACTTC. Translating gives CSVGEVAEIAKNIQYF.

The gene calls are TRBV7-6 and TRBJ2-1; the match to TRBD1 covers 7 bases. Trimming took 2 bases from V and 3 from J; bases not matched to a gene: 1. Germline V gene sequence: CDR1 SGHVS, CDR2 FNYEAQ. The CDR3 is 14 amino acids. This chain's CDR3 is CASSLWDSYNEQFF. The CDR3 region has the DNA TGTGCCAGCAGCTTATGGGACAGCTACAATGAGCAGTTCTTC.